This T cell receptor (beta chain) was identified in a study of human T cells and chemical hapten exposure. Described time point: patch test 1, 2 weeks after DPC sensitization. Treatment indicated: therapeutic diphenylcyclopropenone sensitization with weekly scalp DPC. The total RNA was obtained from whole blood that was not fractionated. The CDR3 has 16 amino acids. Trimming removed 0 bases from V and 6 bases from J, with 14 bases in between. In germline, CDR1 is LGHNA, CDR2 YSLEER. One entry per CDR3 protein, called by TCRdb with MiXCR from the RACE reads. The sample shows tens of thousands of distinct CDR3 sequences, more than 6% of them seen only once.

The chain links TRBV4-3 to TRBJ1-4; D gene unclear. The source was whole blood, collected in connection with sensitization to the hapten diphenylcyclopropenone (DPC). The clonotype comes from a woman in her twenties or thirties with alopecia areata. Some clones in this sample may be carry-over from other donors' samples. The CDR3 here is CASSQDRGKTYEKLFF. The CDR3 bases are TGCGCCAGCAGCCAAGATAGAGGGAAGACGTATGAAAAACTGTTTTTT.